Following are 22 T cell receptor beta chains from one sample sequenced in a study of T cell changes during pregnancy in multiple sclerosis. Produced via immunoSEQ multiplex PCR; TCRdb's table is partial and in-frame only. Of about 40,000 clones detected, approximately 94% appear once; the ten largest clones hold approximately 0.35%. The specimen comprised CD4+ T cells from peripheral blood mononuclear cells, sampled after pregnancy. The receptors derive from a female donor with multiple sclerosis, enrolled in a pregnancy study.

Concerning this clone: A read error may account for a junction end that differs from germline. The chain couples TRBV30 to TRBJ2-5, with 11 bases identical to TRBD2. There are 15 residues in the CDR3. Per the germline V gene, CDR1 is GTSNPN and CDR2 is SVGIG (reference sequence). The CDR3 sequence: CAGRVAGGPLETQYF. CDR3 DNA: TGTGCCGGGAGGGTAGCGGGGGGGCCCCTAGAGACCCAGTACTTC.

The rearrangement links TRBV7-2 to TRBJ2-2; 8 bases agree with TRBD2. From germline, CDR1 is SGHTA and CDR2 FQGNSA. After removal of 0 bases from V and 4 bases from J, the junction contained 7 bases not matched to a gene. This CDR3 has 17 amino acids. In nucleotides, the CDR3 is TGTGCCAGCAGCTTAGCGCACGGGGGGGGGCCCACCGGGGAGCTGTTTTTT. It codes for CASSLAHGGGPTGELFF.

This sequence joins TRBV9 and TRBJ2-1, with TRBD2 matching 11 bases. Germline V gene data show CDR1 as SGDLS and CDR2 as YYNGEE. J gave up 0 bases and V 3 bases, and 8 bases lay outside the gene matches. The CDR3 loop spans 18 amino acids. CDR3 DNA: TGTGCCAGCAGCGCCCTAGCGGGGGGCCAGAACTCCTACAATGAGCAGTTCTTC. Its protein product is CASSALAGGQNSYNEQFF.

The chain uses TRBV9 and TRBJ1-2; TRBD1 matches 10 bases. This CDR3 is 15 amino acids long. CDR1 SGDLS and CDR2 YYNGEE come from the germline V gene. Trimming cost V 0 bases and J 7 bases; bases outside gene matches: 6. CDR3 DNA: TGTGCCAGCAGCGTAGATGGACAGGGGGTATTTGGCTACACCTTC. Protein sequence: CASSVDGQGVFGYTF. Looking up the rest from reference TRBV9 and TRBJ1-2 gives the full variable domain: DSGVTQTPKHLITATGQRVTLRCSPRSGDLSVYWYQQSLDQGLQFLIQYYNGEERAKGNILERFSAQQFPDLHSELNLSSLELGDSALYFCASSVDGQGVFGYTFGSGTRLTVV.

The chain has TRBV27 and TRBJ1-6; the D is unclear. Trimming took 5 bases from V and 10 from J, leaving 9 bases between them. The CDR3 length is 12 residues. Germline values: CDR1 MNHEY, CDR2 SMNVEV (reference sequence). CDR3 DNA: TGTGCCAGCAGTCCCAGAAACTCACCCCTCCACTTT. Its translation is CASSPRNSPLHF.

V gene TRBV14 combines with J gene TRBJ2-7, with a tentative D call TRBD1 (6 bases). The CDR3 has 16 residues. Trimming left V 0 bases short and J 9 bases short, with 21 bases between. The V gene's germline CDR1 is SGHDN and CDR2 FVKESK. The CDR3 is CASSQEVARGLFGQYF. In DNA, the CDR3 is TGTGCCAGCAGCCAAGAAGTGGCCAGGGGCCTGTTCGGGCAGTACTTC.

This clone came up a few times. The rearrangement uses TRBV6-5 and TRBJ2-7; D call uncertain. This CDR3 spans 14 amino acids. Per germline, CDR1 MNHEY and CDR2 SVGAGI. V lost 5 bases and J 8 bases, leaving 19 bases between the germline ends. The CDR3 bases are TGTGCCAGCAGTCCCTACAGTGAATCAAACCAGCAGTACTTC. Amino acid sequence: CASSPYSESNQQYF.

The CDR3 DNA follows: TGTGCCAGCAGCTCCCCGGGACAGGGAATCCACGAGCAGTACTTC. Translating gives CASSSPGQGIHEQYF. The rearrangement uses TRBV7-9 and TRBJ2-7; 9 nucleotides line up with TRBD1. Germline CDR1 is SEHNR and CDR2 is FQNEAQ (reference sequence). This CDR3 region has 15 residues. With 4 bases clipped from V and 5 bases from J, the junction kept 9 bases outside the gene matches.

The table lists this clone with a count of one. J is TRBJ2-1 and V is TRBV5-1, with 11 bases that match TRBD2. Germline loops: CDR1 SGHRS, CDR2 YFSETQ. Trimming at V came to 0 bases and at J to 6 bases, leaving 2 bases not matched to a gene. The length of the CDR3 is 15 residues. The CDR3 loop reads CASSLGLAGSNEQFF. The CDR3 DNA reads TGCGCCAGCAGCTTGGGACTAGCGGGGAGCAATGAGCAGTTCTTC.

The V and J genes are TRBV2 and TRBJ2-7, with TRBD1 matching over 8 bases. The ends lost 4 bases at V and 3 bases at J; junction bases unmatched: 11. The germline gives CDR1 SNHLY, CDR2 FYNNEI. This CDR3 comprises 16 residues. The CDR3: CASSGTGQGLLYEQYF. CDR3 in DNA: TGTGCCAGCAGTGGGACCGGACAGGGTCTCCTCTACGAGCAGTACTTC.

The DNA of the CDR3 is TGTGCCAGCAGCTTAGTAGGCGGTGGGAGCTCTGGAAACACCATATATTTT. It specifies CASSLVGGGSSGNTIYF. This rearrangement joins TRBV11-2 to TRBJ1-3; no definite D call. V lost 1 base and J lost 0, with 13 bases in between. CDR3 length: 17 residues. CDR1 is SGHAT, CDR2 FQNNGV, per germline. Full variable domain (rest looked up from reference TRBV11-2 and TRBJ1-3): EAGVAQSPRYKIIEKRQSVAFWCNPISGHATLYWYQQILGQGPKLLIQFQNNGVVDDSQLPKDRFSAERLKGVDSTLKIQPAKLEDSAVYLCASSLVGGGSSGNTIYFGEGSWLTVV.

The chain recombines TRBV11-1 with TRBJ1-2, with 7 positions matching TRBD1. Germline trimming cut 4 bases from V and 0 bases from J; bases unmatched to any gene: 11. Looked up from germline, CDR1 is SGHAT and CDR2 is FQDESV (reference sequence). The length of the CDR3 is 17 residues. For the CDR3, the DNA is TGTGCCAGCAGCTCCGGAGGCGCAGGGGGAGCTAACTATGGCTACACCTTC. Amino acids: CASSSGGAGGANYGYTF.

The chain recombines TRBV4-1 with TRBJ2-6; possibly TRBD2 for D (5 bases). This CDR3 has 16 residues. V was clipped by 6 bases and J by 1 base, with 13 bases between them. Looked up from germline, CDR1 is MGHRA and CDR2 is YSYEKL. The CDR3 DNA follows: TGCGCCAGCAGGTCGGGGTTGGGTTCTGGGGCCAACGTCCTGACTTTC. Protein product: CASRSGLGSGANVLTF.

This clone occurred once. The chain uses TRBV7-2 and TRBJ2-3, with unresolved D. The V end lost 5 bases, the J end lost 0 bases, and 12 bases lay between the germline ends. Germline V lookup: CDR1 SGHTA, CDR2 FQGNSA. The CDR3 contains 15 residues. DNA for the CDR3: TGTGCCAGCAGCACCCCAGGTACTAGCACAGATACGCAGTATTTT. Translating it yields CASSTPGTSTDTQYF. Full variable domain (outside the CDR3, taken from reference TRBV7-2 and TRBJ2-3): GAGVSQSPSNKVTEKGKDVELRCDPISGHTALYWYRQSLGQGLEFLIYFQGNSAPDKSGLPSDRFSAERTGGSVSTLTIQRTQQEDSAVYLCASSTPGTSTDTQYFGPGTRLTVL.

This clone was found once. CDR3 region: CASSQGPGGQPQHF. The CDR3 DNA reads as TGTGCCAGCAGCCAAGGCCCAGGGGGCCAGCCCCAGCATTTT. This rearrangement joins TRBV5-8 to TRBJ1-5; 8 nucleotides agree with TRBD1. J was trimmed by 7 bases and V by 4 bases; bases with no gene match: 7. From germline, CDR1 is SGHTS and CDR2 YDEGEE. The CDR3 runs to 14 residues.

CDR3 residues: CASSLASPLAGASTDTQYF. CDR3 DNA: TGTGCCAGCAGCTTAGCGTCCCCCCTAGCGGGGGCTAGCACAGATACGCAGTATTTT. The chain employs TRBV7-2 and TRBJ2-3; TRBD2 aligns across 10 bases. This CDR3 contains 19 residues. V shed 0 bases and J 0 bases; nucleotides not matched to a gene: 9. In germline, CDR1 is SGHTA, CDR2 FQGNSA.

The chain joins TRBV29-1 to TRBJ2-2, with TRBD1 matching over 8 bases. The length of the CDR3 is 16 residues. With V trimmed by 6 bases and J by 7 bases, 16 bases remained unmatched. CDR1 and CDR2 from the germline V gene are SQVTM and ANQGSEA. The CDR3 region is CSVQTGVSRLSGELFF. DNA for the CDR3: TGCAGCGTGCAGACAGGGGTCTCCCGTTTGAGCGGGGAGCTGTTTTTT.

The genes are TRBV5-6 and TRBJ2-2; 8 nucleotides match TRBD1. J was trimmed by 6 bases and V by 5 bases; bases with no gene match: 12. The CDR3 loop spans 16 amino acids. The germline gives CDR1 SGHDT, CDR2 YYEEEE. CDR3 in amino acids: CASSEVGQGEAGELFF. As DNA, the CDR3 is TGTGCCAGCAGTGAGGTTGGACAGGGTGAAGCCGGGGAGCTGTTTTTT.

The J gene is TRBJ1-2, the V gene TRBV30; the D is unclear. Germline V CDR1 and CDR2: GTSNPN, SVGIG (reference sequence). Trimming removed 3 bases from V and 11 bases from J, with 13 bases in between. The CDR3 has 11 residues. In DNA, the CDR3 is TGTGCCTGGAGCTCCCCTAGTAGGTACACCTTC. It encodes CAWSSPSRYTF.

The chain has TRBV27 and TRBJ1-5, with TRBD1 identical over 7 bases. V lost 6 bases and J lost 7; bases outside the gene matches: 9. The CDR3 is 14 amino acids. Germline values: CDR1 MNHEY, CDR2 SMNVEV (reference sequence). The CDR3: CASSRGQSLQPQHF. Written as DNA, the CDR3 is TGTGCCAGCAGCCGGGGACAGTCACTGCAGCCCCAGCATTTT.

The chain joins TRBV30 to TRBJ1-5; 8 bases align to TRBD1. The CDR3 is 17 amino acids. CDR1 and CDR2 (germline): GTSNPN, SVGIG (reference sequence). V shed 7 bases, J shed 1 base, and the junction held 15 bases outside the gene matches. The CDR3 nucleotides read TGTGCCTATCGGACAGGGAAGTTGTACGGGAGCAATCAGCCCCAGCATTTT. Amino acids: CAYRTGKLYGSNQPQHF.

The chain uses TRBV18 and TRBJ1-1; D not certain. This CDR3 has 15 residues. Germline loops: CDR1 KGHSH, CDR2 LQKENI. Trimming shortened V by 3 bases and J by 1 base, and 12 bases separated the two germline ends. The CDR3 nucleotides are TGTGCCAGCTCACCTAGTATAGAGGGGAACACTGAAGCTTTCTTT. Translation gives CASSPSIEGNTEAFF.